A selection of T cell receptor beta chains follows, all from one sample in a study of blood T cell repertoires in COVID-19. The data were produced by immunoSEQ multiplex PCR, yet TCRdb's version contains in-frame clones alone and is incomplete. The table records about 36,000 clones, 75% to 90% of them present only once. The sequenced sample consisted of peripheral blood. The receptors stem from a human donor in a cohort sampled during active or convalescent COVID-19. The donor label of this sample is uncertain. Both conserved end residues are part of each CDR3. For some rows the clone size is stated as once, few or many, or as a class when expanded; others skip it.

clone size: many
V gene: TRBV7-3
CDR3 protein: CASSPGPEEGYTF

clone size: -
V gene: TRBV5-4
CDR3 protein: CASSLGQQETQYF

clone size: once
V gene: TRBV4-2
CDR3 protein: CASSQVGEDGNTIYF

clone size: -
V gene: TRBV28
CDR3 protein: CASSWATLNEQFF

clone size: -
V gene: TRBV5-1
CDR3 protein: CASSKPGQGAETQYF

clone size: -
V gene: TRBV11-3
CDR3 protein: CASSQPWTSEETQYF

clone size: -
V gene: TRBV12-3/TRBV12-4
CDR3 protein: CASRQGAGGYTF

clone size: -
V gene: TRBV2
CDR3 protein: CASSERWIQRAQYF

clone size: -
V gene: TRBV15
CDR3 protein: CATSREKNRVAGANVLTF

clone size: -
V gene: TRBV4-2
CDR3 protein: CASSRSERGETQYF

clone size: -
V gene: TRBV12-5
CDR3 protein: CASAPPGSNSPLHF

clone size: -
V gene: TRBV28
CDR3 protein: CASSLSRTDQPQHF

clone size: -
V gene: TRBV5-1
CDR3 protein: CASSLEEEAFF

clone size: -
V gene: TRBV19
CDR3 protein: CASSIEGTPYQPQHF

clone size: -
V gene: TRBV20-1
CDR3 protein: CSASRTQGEKLFF

clone size: medium-sized
V gene: TRBV7-2
CDR3 protein: CASSLGSDGYTF

clone size: few
V gene: TRBV3-1/TRBV3-2
CDR3 protein: CASSQRGGETQYF

clone size: -
V gene: TRBV20-1
CDR3 protein: CSALGYGYTF

clone size: -
V gene: TRBV19
CDR3 protein: CASSMGRGQDTQYF

clone size: -
V gene: TRBV24-1
CDR3 protein: CATSDPRRGSNNQPQHF

clone size: -
V gene: TRBV6-4
CDR3 protein: CASSTGRAADTQYF

clone size: -
V gene: TRBV10-3
CDR3 protein: CAISGIASGEETQYF

clone size: -
V gene: TRBV9
CDR3 protein: CASSRDGDTEAFF

clone size: once
V gene: TRBV5-1
CDR3 protein: CASSLGDRAMGGYTF

clone size: -
V gene: TRBV21-1
CDR3 protein: CASSKGTSGGELFF

clone size: -
V gene: TRBV6-2/TRBV6-3
CDR3 protein: CASSYSRERSGLASLRGEQFF

clone size: -
V gene: TRBV9
CDR3 protein: CASSQKGTGNTEAFF

clone size: -
V gene: TRBV12-3/TRBV12-4
CDR3 protein: CASSLRGLSEQYF

clone size: -
V gene: TRBV6-5
CDR3 protein: CASSYGGRADGTQYF

clone size: once
V gene: TRBV6-4
CDR3 protein: CASSEGAYNEQFF

clone size: -
V gene: TRBV19
CDR3 protein: CASSNAGRMNTEAFF